The present T cell receptor beta chain was sequenced within a study of neoadjuvant anti-PD-1 for oral cavity cancer (dated by TCRdb to 2020 to 2023). Regarding the research as a whole: Three to four biweekly doses of nivolumab at 3 mg/kg were mostly administered to patients before curative-intent surgical resection. A fourth nivolumab dose was given around day 43 to patients without progression, and definitive surgical resection was performed in those patients on days 50-56. Patients with complete response, partial response or stable disease by RECIST 1.1 were defined as responders, whereas patients with progression were defined as non-responders. The parent correlative cohort had about a dozen patients and a response rate of more than 25%. The paper's findings and limits, for the study overall: TCR analyses included only a few patients per response group, and the authors called for larger cohorts for validation. After neoadjuvant nivolumab, significantly higher T cell clonality (Gini index) was found within PBMCs in non-responders than in responders. Higher pretreatment blood Treg/Th17 ratios correlated with both higher pretreatment blood TCRbeta clonality and lower post-treatment tumor TCRbeta clonality.

Reading from cysteine to phenylalanine, the CDR3 counts 12 amino acids. CDR3 DNA is the only sequence kept; it has 36 bases, read in frame from the first base. According to the germline V gene, CDR1 reads SNHLY and CDR2 reads FYNNEI. Trimming leaves V shorter by 11 bases and J shorter by 0 bases, with the junction holding 3 bases beyond the gene matches. The meaning of the sample's time point label: before neoadjuvant nivolumab. The patients had newly diagnosed stage II-IVA oral cavity squamous cell carcinoma and had not received any prior systemic or radiation treatment. The cohort consisted of patients with HPV-negative, locally advanced oral cavity squamous cell carcinoma. Peripheral blood mononuclear cells were analyzed directly, without maintenance or expansion in culture. The samples were drawn from a longitudinal correlative study tied to a single-arm phase II trial testing neoadjuvant nivolumab in oral cavity squamous cell carcinoma. Subject-matched pre- and post-treatment PBMCs and tumors from three responders and three non-responders were subjected to genomic DNA-based TCRbeta sequencing. Peripheral blood mononuclear cells were collected before nivolumab treatment and were collected again after treatment, at the time of surgery. The Maxwell RSC DNA from Cells kit was used to isolate genomic DNA from PBMCs.

PBMC libraries used mostly 480 ng of input genomic DNA for deep sequencing, with six replicates per sample. The immunoSEQ hsTCRbeta kit was used to prepare TCRbeta libraries according to the manufacturer's instructions. Sequencing of the completed libraries took place using an Illumina NovaSeq 6000 S4 flow cell after they had been pooled to about 3 nM. The original pipeline was this. The immunoSEQ Analyzer was used for raw data preprocessing and quality control. The analysis was restricted to productive rearrangements, with each unique CDR3 amino acid sequence defining a clonotype. Repertoire clonality was estimated as the Gini-Simpson index, computed with the R package tcR. Student's t test was used to compare Gini indices, and Pearson correlation was used to assess associations with tumor size change. Entries here come from immuneACCESS through TCRdb and include only in-frame sequences with V and J called. Some clones fail to appear in such tables; in the studies checked, an unresolved V gene covers under half of the shortfall, and the cause of the remainder is unknown. V and J calls and clone size come straight from that table; D and trimming were deduced from the DNA. Counted in this sample were over 30,000 clones; about 83% of them appeared once. The top ten constitute 3.5% of the sample.

About this clone: The target of this receptor is not known. Base-call qualities are not available, and no considerably larger clone is one nucleotide away.

Recombination linked TRBV2 to TRBJ2-5; TRBD2 agrees with 7 junctional bases. Material: PBMCs, obtained before nivolumab (anti-PD-1) treatment. This clonotype was sampled from a person aged 40-85 years with oral cavity squamous cell carcinoma. In nucleotides, the sequence is TGTGCCGGGGGGGGGTACCAAGAGACCCAGTACTTC. Translated, it gives CAGGGYQETQYF.